The next 9 T cell receptor beta chains were all read from a single sample in a study of blood T cells in healthy people across ages. Through a sample-barcoded 5' primer and a J-beta primer mix, a second PCR was run for 7 to 11 cycles. MiXCR was run by TCRdb on the 5' RACE reads, yielding one entry per CDR3 protein. Of 900,000 to 950,000 distinct CDR3 sequences listed, about 28% are singletons. This sample also belongs to another study, concerning T cells of mothers and their children.

Sequenced: blood. The receptors were sampled from a woman aged 40 to 50 in good health.

This chain connects TRBV6-1 to TRBJ2-5, with 7 bases matching TRBD1. Germline lookup yields CDR1 MNHNS and CDR2 SASEGT. The CDR3 has 17 residues. V lost 8 bases to trimming and J lost 6 bases; unmatched junction nucleotides: 21. The chain's CDR3 is CASGPRPFLRQGQTQYF. The CDR3 bases are TGTGCCAGCGGCCCCAGACCTTTTTTAAGACAGGGTCAGACCCAGTACTTC.

A note on this clonotype: A read error may explain this, as a much larger clone is one base away. The chain is built from TRBV29-1 and TRBJ2-6, with D maybe TRBD1 (5 bases). This CDR3 spans 16 amino acids. Germline assignment: CDR1 SQVTM and CDR2 ANQGSEA. V was cut by 4 bases and J by 4 bases, with 17 bases left in between. The CDR3 protein is CSVVGQGLGGANVLTF. The CDR3 DNA sequence: TGCAGCGTTGTCGGTCAGGGCCTAGGAGGGGCCAACGTCCTGACTTTC.

This chain uses TRBV5-1 with TRBJ2-5, with TRBD2 matching over 7 bases. The trim removed 0 bases at V and 2 bases at J, leaving 10 bases unmatched. Germline assignment: CDR1 SGHRS and CDR2 YFSETQ. The CDR3 consists of 17 residues. The CDR3 DNA reads TGCGCCAGCAGCTTGGCCGAACGAACGGGGGGACAAGAGACCCAGTACTTC. The encoded protein is CASSLAERTGGQETQYF.

The gene calls are TRBV2 and TRBJ2-5, with 7 nucleotides matching TRBD2. J lost 1 base, V lost 6 bases, and 14 bases had no gene match. CDR1 is SNHLY and CDR2 is FYNNEI in the germline V gene. CDR3 length equals 17 residues. The CDR3 reads CASSEWAPGGLQETQYF. The CDR3 bases are TGTGCCAGCAGCGAGTGGGCCCCGGGGGGACTCCAAGAGACCCAGTACTTC.

In regard to this clonotype: A much larger clone is a single base away; this may be a read error. The V call is TRBV9, the J call TRBJ2-3; 12 bases align to TRBD2. Germline CDR1 SGDLS, CDR2 YYNGEE. CDR3 length equals 16 residues. The trim removed 1 base at V and 1 base at J, leaving 1 base unmatched. In nucleotides, the CDR3 is TGTGCCAGCAGCGTACGGACTAGCGGGGGCACAGATACGCAGTATTTT. As protein: CASSVRTSGGTDTQYF.

This clonotype came up a few times. The genes are TRBV5-6 and TRBJ1-2; D gene unclear. CDR1 SGHDT and CDR2 YYEEEE come from the germline V gene. V dropped 2 bases and J dropped 4 bases, with 9 bases sitting between them. This CDR3 region has 13 residues. CDR3 DNA: TGTGCCAGCAGCTTTGGGGAGACCTATGGCTACACCTTC. Translating gives CASSFGETYGYTF.

At least ten counts were recorded for this clonotype. This sequence joins TRBV9 and TRBJ1-2; D ambiguous. Trimming removed 0 bases from V and 2 bases from J, with 8 bases in between. The CDR3 is 14 residues long. Germline V gene sequence: CDR1 SGDLS, CDR2 YYNGEE. DNA for the CDR3: TGTGCCAGCAGCGTAGGGCCTGTGAACTATGGCTACACCTTC. Its translation is CASSVGPVNYGYTF.

Worth noting for this clonotype: Given a much more abundant clone one base away, this may be a read error. The V gene is TRBV27, the J gene TRBJ2-1; weak D call: TRBD2 (6 bases). This CDR3 comprises 13 residues. V was clipped by 3 bases and J by 9 bases, with 12 bases between them. Germline assignment: CDR1 MNHEY and CDR2 SMNVEV (reference sequence). CDR3: CASSLTSVGEQFF. The CDR3 DNA follows: TGTGCCAGCAGTTTGACTAGTGTGGGTGAGCAGTTCTTC.

V is TRBV18 and J is TRBJ2-1; 10 bases line up with TRBD2. With 0 bases clipped from V and 7 bases from J, the junction kept 6 bases outside the gene matches. Germline CDR1 reads KGHSH; CDR2 reads LQKENI. The length of the CDR3 is 16 residues. CDR3 sequence reads: CASSPPGLALGNEQFF. The CDR3 region has the DNA TGTGCCAGCTCACCACCGGGACTAGCGCTTGGAAATGAGCAGTTCTTC.